A single T cell receptor beta chain is shown here with its context. Its target is not known. These data come from a study of cytomegalovirus exposure and HLA in healthy donors. Study-wide points: There was a cluster of highly shared sequence variants that was likely a sequencing artifact.

CDR1 LGHNA and CDR2 YNFKEQ come from the germline V gene. There are 16 residues in the CDR3. V trimming: 3 bases; J trimming: 1 base; junction bases outside the gene matches: 5. The PCR had 60 Vbeta and 13 Jbeta primers. The method was immunoSEQ multiplex PCR; TCRdb's version includes in-frame clones alone and lacks a portion of them. The data hold about 150,000 clones, with roughly 81% observed a single time. Input material: PBMCs. This chain joins TRBV4-2 and TRBJ2-2; 7 nucleotides align to TRBD1. This TCR was sampled from a woman between 18 and 29 years old in good health and CMV-seronegative. CDR3 in amino acids: CASSHPGTENTGELFF. The CDR3 DNA is TGTGCCAGCAGCCACCCCGGGACAGAGAACACCGGGGAGCTGTTTTTT.